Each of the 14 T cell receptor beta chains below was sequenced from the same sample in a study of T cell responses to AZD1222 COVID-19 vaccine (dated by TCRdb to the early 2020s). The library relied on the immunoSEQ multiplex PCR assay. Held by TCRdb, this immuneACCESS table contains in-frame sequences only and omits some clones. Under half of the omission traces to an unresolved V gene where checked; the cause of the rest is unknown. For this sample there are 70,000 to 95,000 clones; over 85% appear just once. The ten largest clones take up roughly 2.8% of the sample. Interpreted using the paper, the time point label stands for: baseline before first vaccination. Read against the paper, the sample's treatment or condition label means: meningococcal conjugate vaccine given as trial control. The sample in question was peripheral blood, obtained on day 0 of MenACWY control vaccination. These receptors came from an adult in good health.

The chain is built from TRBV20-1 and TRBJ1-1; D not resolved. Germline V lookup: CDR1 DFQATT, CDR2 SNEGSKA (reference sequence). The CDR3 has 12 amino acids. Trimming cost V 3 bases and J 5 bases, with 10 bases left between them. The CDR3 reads CSASGRRTEAFF. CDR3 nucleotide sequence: TGCAGTGCTAGTGGCAGGCGGACTGAAGCTTTCTTT.

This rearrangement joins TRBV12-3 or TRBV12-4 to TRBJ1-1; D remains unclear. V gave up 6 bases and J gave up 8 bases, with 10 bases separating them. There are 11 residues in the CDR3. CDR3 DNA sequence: TGTGCCAGCAGCTATAGGGCGGAAGCTTTCTTT. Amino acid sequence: CASSYRAEAFF.

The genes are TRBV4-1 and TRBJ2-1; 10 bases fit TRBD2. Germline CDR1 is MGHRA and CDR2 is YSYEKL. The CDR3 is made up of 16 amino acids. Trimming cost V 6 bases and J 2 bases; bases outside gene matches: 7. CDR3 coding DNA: TGCGCCAGCAGTCGAACACTAGCGGGGACCTACAATGAGCAGTTCTTC. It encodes CASSRTLAGTYNEQFF.

CDR3 in amino acids: CASSLEGPYEQYF. CDR3 nucleotide sequence: TGTGCCAGCAGTTTGGAGGGGCCCTACGAGCAGTACTTC. The chain has TRBV2 and TRBJ2-7; D is possibly TRBD2 (6 bases). The V gene lost 5 bases and the J gene lost 2 bases, with 10 bases spanning the gap. Germline CDR1 is SNHLY and CDR2 is FYNNEI. The CDR3 runs to 13 residues.

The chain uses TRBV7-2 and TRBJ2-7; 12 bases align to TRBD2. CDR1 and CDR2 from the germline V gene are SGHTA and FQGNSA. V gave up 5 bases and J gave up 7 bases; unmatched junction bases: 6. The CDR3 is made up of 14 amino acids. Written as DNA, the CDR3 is TGTGCCAGCAGCCCCGGGACTAGCGGGTGGGAGCAGTACTTC. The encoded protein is CASSPGTSGWEQYF.

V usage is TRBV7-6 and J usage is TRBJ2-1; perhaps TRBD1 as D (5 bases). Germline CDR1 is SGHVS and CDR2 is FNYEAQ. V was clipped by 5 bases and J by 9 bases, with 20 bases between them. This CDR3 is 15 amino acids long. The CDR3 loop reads CASSGAGRSSTEQFF. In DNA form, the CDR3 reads TGTGCCAGCAGCGGGGCTGGAAGAAGCAGTACTGAGCAGTTCTTC.

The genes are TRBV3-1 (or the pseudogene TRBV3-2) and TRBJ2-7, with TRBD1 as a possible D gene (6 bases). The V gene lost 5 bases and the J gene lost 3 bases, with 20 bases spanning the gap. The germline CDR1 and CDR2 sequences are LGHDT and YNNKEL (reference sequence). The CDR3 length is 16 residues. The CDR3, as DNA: TGTGCCAGCAGCGGATTCTACAGGGTTAGCTTCTACGAGCAGTACTTC. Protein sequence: CASSGFYRVSFYEQYF.

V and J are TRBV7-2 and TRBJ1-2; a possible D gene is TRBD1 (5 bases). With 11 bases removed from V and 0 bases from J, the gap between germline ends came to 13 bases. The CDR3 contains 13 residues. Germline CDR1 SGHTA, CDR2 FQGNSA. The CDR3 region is CAAARATNYGYTF. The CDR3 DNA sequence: TGTGCCGCGGCCAGGGCTACTAACTATGGCTACACCTTC.

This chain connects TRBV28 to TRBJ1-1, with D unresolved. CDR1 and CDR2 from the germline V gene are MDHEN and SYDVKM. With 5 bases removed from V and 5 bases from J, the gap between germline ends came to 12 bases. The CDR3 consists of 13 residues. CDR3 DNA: TGTGCCAGCAGTCTATCCCGAAGAACTGAAGCTTTCTTT. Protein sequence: CASSLSRRTEAFF.

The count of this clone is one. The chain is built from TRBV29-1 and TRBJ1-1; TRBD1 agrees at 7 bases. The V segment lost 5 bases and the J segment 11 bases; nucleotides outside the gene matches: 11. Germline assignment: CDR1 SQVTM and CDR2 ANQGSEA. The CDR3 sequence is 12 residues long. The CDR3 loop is CSVQGGRGMAFF. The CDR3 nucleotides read TGCAGCGTTCAGGGGGGGCGAGGGATGGCTTTCTTT.

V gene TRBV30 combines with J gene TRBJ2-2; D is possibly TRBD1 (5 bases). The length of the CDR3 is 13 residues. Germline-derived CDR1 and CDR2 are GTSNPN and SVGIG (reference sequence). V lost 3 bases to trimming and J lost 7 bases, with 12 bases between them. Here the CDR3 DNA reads TGTGCCTGGAGAGGGGCTTTGATCGGGGAGCTGTTTTTT. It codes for CAWRGALIGELFF.

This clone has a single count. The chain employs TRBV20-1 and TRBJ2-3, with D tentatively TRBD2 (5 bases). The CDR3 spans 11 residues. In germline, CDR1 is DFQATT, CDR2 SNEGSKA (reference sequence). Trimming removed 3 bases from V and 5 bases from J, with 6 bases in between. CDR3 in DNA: TGCAGTGCTAGGAGGGAAGATACGCAGTATTTT. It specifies CSARREDTQYF.

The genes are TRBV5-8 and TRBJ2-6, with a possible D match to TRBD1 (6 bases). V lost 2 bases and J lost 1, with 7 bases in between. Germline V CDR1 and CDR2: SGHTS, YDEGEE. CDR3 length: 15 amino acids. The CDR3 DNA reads TGTGCCAGCAGCTTACAGGGTTCTGGGGCCAACGTCCTGACTTTC. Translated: CASSLQGSGANVLTF.

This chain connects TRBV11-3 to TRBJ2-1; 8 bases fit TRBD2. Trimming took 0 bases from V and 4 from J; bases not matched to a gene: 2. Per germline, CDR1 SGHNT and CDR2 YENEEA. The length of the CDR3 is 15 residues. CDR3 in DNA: TGTGCCAGCAGCTTAGACCCTAGCGGGTACAATGAGCAGTTCTTC. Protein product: CASSLDPSGYNEQFF.